The sequence of this TCR beta chain was determined in a study of identical twins. This clonotype was seen at least ten times. Its cognate antigen is unknown. This CDR3 comprises 14 residues. After removal of 2 bases from V and 5 bases from J, the junction contained 1 base not matched to a gene. Germline V gene lookup returns CDR1 LNHDA and CDR2 SQIVND (reference sequence). General study points: These conclusions were based on statistical analysis (cross-sectional, not following the same donors). With abundant cord blood beta clonotypes, insertions were fewer; memory repertoires showed no such pattern.

TCRdb recomputed calls from the 5' RACE reads with MiXCR, one row per CDR3 protein. The sample consists of about 150,000 distinct CDR3 sequences, around 3.5% of them appearing once. Material: memory T cells sorted from blood. The J gene is TRBJ2-5, the V gene TRBV19; 11 bases map to TRBD2. The receptor was derived from a man aged 18 to 29 in good health. CDR3 DNA: TGTGCCAGTAGTATACTAGCGGGAGGTGAGACCCAGTACTTC. This sequence encodes CASSILAGGETQYF.